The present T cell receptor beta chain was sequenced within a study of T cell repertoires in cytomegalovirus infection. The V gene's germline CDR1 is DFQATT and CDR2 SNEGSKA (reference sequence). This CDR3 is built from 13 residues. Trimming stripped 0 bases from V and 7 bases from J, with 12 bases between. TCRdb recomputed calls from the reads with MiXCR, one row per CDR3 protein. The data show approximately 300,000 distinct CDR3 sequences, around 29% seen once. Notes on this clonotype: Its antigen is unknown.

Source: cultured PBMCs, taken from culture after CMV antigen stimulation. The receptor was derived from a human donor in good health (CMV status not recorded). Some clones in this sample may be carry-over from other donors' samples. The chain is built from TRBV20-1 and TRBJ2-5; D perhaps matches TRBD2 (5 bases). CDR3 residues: CSARDRPSGTQYF. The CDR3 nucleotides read TGCAGTGCTAGAGATCGGCCAAGCGGGACCCAGTACTTC.